This entry lists 23 T cell receptor beta chains sequenced from one sample in a study of blood T cell repertoires in COVID-19. This table comes from immunoSEQ multiplex PCR, and its TCRdb copy is limited to in-frame clones, with some not included. The data hold nearly 350,000 clones, with about 88% observed a single time. The source material was PBMCs or T cells enriched from blood (not recorded which). All receptors come from a woman aged 30 to 39 who had recovered from COVID-19.

V gene TRBV7-6 combines with J gene TRBJ1-2, with D possibly TRBD1 on 6 matching bases. The CDR3 consists of 13 residues. V was pared by 1 base and J by 7 bases, with 10 bases between. The V gene's germline CDR1 is SGHVS and CDR2 FNYEAQ. Here the CDR3 reads CASSLDGTFGYTF. CDR3 sequence (DNA): TGTGCCAGCAGCTTAGACGGGACATTTGGCTACACCTTC.

This chain connects TRBV6-5 to TRBJ1-1, with D possibly matching TRBD1 (5 bases). CDR1 MNHEY and CDR2 SVGAGI come from the germline V gene. CDR3 length: 15 amino acids. V was trimmed by 2 bases and J by 2 bases, leaving 12 bases between them. The CDR3 loop reads CASSYHDGGNTEAFF. The CDR3 DNA reads TGTGCCAGCAGTTACCACGACGGGGGAAACACTGAAGCTTTCTTT.

V and J are TRBV5-1 and TRBJ2-5; 8 bases align to TRBD1. The germline gives CDR1 SGHRS, CDR2 YFSETQ. The CDR3 is 16 residues long. V was clipped by 2 bases and J by 1 base; unmatched bases: 7. The CDR3 nucleotides read TGCGCCAGCAGCTTCACCCGGACAGGGACCCAAGAGACCCAGTACTTC. Amino acid sequence: CASSFTRTGTQETQYF.

V gene TRBV4-1 combines with J gene TRBJ1-1; 7 nucleotides agree with TRBD1. The CDR3 has 15 residues. The V and J ends lost 1 base and 0 bases, in that order; junction bases with no gene match: 2. The germline V gene encodes CDR1 MGHRA and CDR2 YSYEKL. CDR3: CASSQGQGVNTEAFF. The CDR3 DNA is TGCGCCAGCAGCCAAGGTCAGGGGGTGAACACTGAAGCTTTCTTT.

The gene calls are TRBV5-8 and TRBJ2-7, with 7 bases identical to TRBD1. The V gene end was trimmed by 2 bases and the J gene end by 2 bases; junction bases not matched to a gene: 1. The CDR3 contains 13 residues. Germline lookup yields CDR1 SGHTS and CDR2 YDEGEE. CDR3 loop: CASSFDRAYEQYF. CDR3 nucleotides: TGTGCCAGCAGCTTTGACAGGGCCTACGAGCAGTACTTC.

This rearrangement joins TRBV7-2 to TRBJ1-2, with 7 bases matching TRBD1. Unmatched junction bases numbered 6, after V lost 1 base and J lost 7 bases. This CDR3 is built from 14 residues. Germline-derived CDR1 and CDR2 are SGHTA and FQGNSA. The CDR3: CASSLEATGRGYTF. The CDR3 region has the DNA TGTGCCAGCAGCTTAGAGGCGACAGGGCGTGGCTACACCTTC.

A remark on this clone: A read error may account for a junction end that differs from germline. The V and J genes are TRBV4-1 and TRBJ1-1, with 8 bases matching TRBD1. Germline CDR1 MGHRA, CDR2 YSYEKL. The CDR3 runs 15 residues. The CDR3 loop is CASSQVNAGGRGCRF. CDR3 DNA sequence: TGCGCCAGCAGCCAAGTGAATGCAGGGGGCCGGGGGTGTCGCTTT.

CDR3 region: CASTPRRSNQPQHF. CDR3 nucleotides: TGTGCCAGCACCCCGCGAAGAAGCAATCAGCCCCAGCATTTT. The chain uses TRBV28 and TRBJ1-5; no firm D call. Looked up from germline, CDR1 is MDHEN and CDR2 is SYDVKM. This CDR3 spans 14 amino acids. V was shortened by 7 bases and J by 1 base, with 11 bases between the two germline ends. The full variable domain, in which reference TRBV28 and TRBJ1-5 provide the parts outside the CDR3, is DVKVTQSSRYLVKRTGEKVFLECVQDMDHENMFWYRQDPGLGLRLIYFSYDVKMKEKGDIPEGYSVSREKKERFSLILESASTNQTSMYLCASTPRRSNQPQHFGDGTRLSIL.

In this sample, this clone turned up once. The rearrangement uses TRBV6-5 and TRBJ1-5; D might be TRBD1 (6 bases). Germline V gene lookup returns CDR1 MNHEY and CDR2 SVGAGI. V was shortened by 0 bases and J by 2 bases, with 11 bases between the two germline ends. This CDR3 has 16 amino acids. The DNA for the CDR3 is TGTGCCAGCAGTTACTCCGGGGGGCAGGGCAATCAGCCCCAGCATTTT. Amino acid sequence: CASSYSGGQGNQPQHF.

The J gene is TRBJ2-7, the V gene TRBV12-3 or TRBV12-4, with 7 bases identical to TRBD1. J gave up 3 bases and V 3 bases, and 2 bases lay outside the gene matches. The CDR3 sequence is 13 residues long. The CDR3 reads CASSLGQIYEQYF. For the CDR3, the DNA is TGTGCCAGCAGTTTGGGACAGATCTACGAGCAGTACTTC.

The chain is built from TRBV28 and TRBJ1-5; D not resolved. V was cut by 2 bases and J by 0 bases, with 8 bases left in between. The CDR3 is 15 amino acids. The germline gives CDR1 MDHEN, CDR2 SYDVKM. The CDR3 bases are TGTGCCAGCAGTTTAGGCGGTTATAGCAATCAGCCCCAGCATTTT. Translated: CASSLGGYSNQPQHF.

CDR3 sequence (DNA): TGTGCCAGCCGCGGGTTGGAGAACTATGGCTACACCTTC. It translates to CASRGLENYGYTF. The chain has TRBV9 and TRBJ1-2; D gene unclear. Trimming left V 7 bases short and J 2 bases short, with 12 bases between. The CDR3 totals 13 residues. The germline V gene has CDR1 SGDLS and CDR2 YYNGEE.

The rearrangement links TRBV29-1 to TRBJ2-7; D remains ambiguous. This CDR3 has 13 residues. Trimming shortened V by 1 base and J by 0 bases, and 7 bases separated the two germline ends. Germline V gene data show CDR1 as SQVTM and CDR2 as ANQGSEA. The DNA of the CDR3 is TGCAGCGTTGAAGTTGGTAGCTCCTACGAGCAGTACTTC. Protein sequence: CSVEVGSSYEQYF.

The chain links TRBV5-1 to TRBJ1-6; D possibly corresponds to TRBD1 (6 bases). Between the trimmed V and J ends, which lost 3 bases and 0 bases, there was a span of 13 bases. The CDR3 has 17 amino acids. Germline V CDR1 and CDR2: SGHRS, YFSETQ. This chain's CDR3 is CASSSQGTTSYNSPLHF. CDR3 nucleotides: TGCGCCAGCAGCTCCCAGGGGACGACCTCCTATAATTCACCCCTCCACTTT.

The CDR3, as DNA: TGTGCCAGCAGCCAAGATCGGGCAGGGGTCAATGAGCAGTTCTTC. Translation: CASSQDRAGVNEQFF. This rearrangement joins TRBV3-1 (or the pseudogene TRBV3-2) to TRBJ2-1, with D tentatively TRBD1 (6 bases). The germline V gene has CDR1 LGHDT and CDR2 YNNKEL (reference sequence). CDR3 size: 15 residues. The V gene lost 0 bases and the J gene lost 6 bases, with 12 bases spanning the gap.

The chain recombines TRBV10-3 with TRBJ2-5, with D possibly matching TRBD1 (6 bases). Germline loops: CDR1 ENHRY, CDR2 SYGVKD. V was trimmed by 2 bases and J by 5 bases, leaving 12 bases between them. This CDR3 comprises 14 residues. For the CDR3, the DNA is TGTGCCATCAGTGAGGCCCAGGGGAGTGAGACCCAGTACTTC. This gives the protein CAISEAQGSETQYF.

A single count supports this clone. The V call is TRBV7-9, the J call TRBJ1-1; D is unclear. This CDR3 is built from 13 residues. Per germline, CDR1 SEHNR and CDR2 FQNEAQ (reference sequence). Trimming left V 4 bases short and J 5 bases short, with 11 bases between. The CDR3 is CASSYLEGTEAFF. CDR3 nucleotides: TGTGCCAGCAGCTATCTTGAGGGTACTGAAGCTTTCTTT.

This chain connects TRBV28 to TRBJ2-3; D is ambiguous. V lost 10 bases and J lost 3, with 5 bases in between. CDR1 is MDHEN, CDR2 SYDVKM, per germline. The CDR3 has 10 residues. CDR3 in DNA: TGTGCCACCTCGACAGATACGCAGTATTTT. Translating gives CATSTDTQYF.

The genes are TRBV9 and TRBJ2-1, with TRBD2 matching over 15 bases. This CDR3 region has 18 residues. The V gene's germline CDR1 is SGDLS and CDR2 YYNGEE. V lost 3 bases, J lost 0 bases, and 4 bases stayed unmatched. The DNA for the CDR3 is TGTGCCAGCAGCGCCGGGACTAGCGGGGGGTTCTCCTACAATGAGCAGTTCTTC. It translates to CASSAGTSGGFSYNEQFF. Variable domain in full (rest from reference TRBV9 and TRBJ2-1): DSGVTQTPKHLITATGQRVTLRCSPRSGDLSVYWYQQSLDQGLQFLIQYYNGEERAKGNILERFSAQQFPDLHSELNLSSLELGDSALYFCASSAGTSGGFSYNEQFFGPGTRLTVL.

The chain uses TRBV7-9 and TRBJ2-7; TRBD1 matches 9 bases. The junction had 7 bases not matched to a gene; V was cut back by 1 base and J by 6 bases. The CDR3 spans 15 residues. CDR1 is SEHNR and CDR2 is FQNEAQ in the germline V gene (reference sequence). This CDR3 reads CASSLEKQGAPEQYF. The CDR3 nucleotides are TGTGCCAGCAGCTTAGAAAAACAGGGGGCACCCGAGCAGTACTTC.

The V call is TRBV7-2, the J call TRBJ2-3; 11 nucleotides align to TRBD2. Per germline, CDR1 SGHTA and CDR2 FQGNSA. The CDR3 is made up of 17 amino acids. Germline trimming cut 1 base from V and 4 bases from J; bases unmatched to any gene: 7. CDR3: CASSLVGLAGGADTQYF. DNA for the CDR3: TGTGCCAGCAGCTTAGTAGGGCTAGCGGGGGGTGCAGATACGCAGTATTTT.

The V call is TRBV19, the J call TRBJ1-5, with a possible D match to TRBD1 (5 bases). V lost 7 bases and J 0 bases, leaving 10 bases between the germline ends. Germline V gene lookup returns CDR1 LNHDA and CDR2 SQIVND (reference sequence). The CDR3 loop spans 14 amino acids. CDR3 bases: TGTGCCAGTATGGACATCTATAGCAATCAGCCCCAGCATTTT. Residues: CASMDIYSNQPQHF.

Here the CDR3 DNA reads TGTGCCAGCAGCTTCGGGTCAGGGTCCTCTGGAAACACCATATATTTT. Amino acid sequence: CASSFGSGSSGNTIYF. V gene TRBV5-6 combines with J gene TRBJ1-3; tentative D call: TRBD1 (5 bases). Trimming removed 2 bases at V and 0 bases at J, with 12 bases between. Germline lookup yields CDR1 SGHDT and CDR2 YYEEEE. This CDR3 is built from 16 residues.